The rows below give T cell receptor beta chains drawn from one sample of a study of blood T cell repertoires in COVID-19. The repertoire was sequenced with immunoSEQ multiplex PCR; TCRdb's copy has only in-frame clones and lacks some. The sample shows some 100,000 clones, 87% of them seen only once. Sequencing was done on a sample of peripheral blood. The receptors derive from a human donor in a cohort sampled during active COVID-19. Both conserved end residues are part of each CDR3. Fields, in order: clone size, V gene, J gene, D gene, CDR3 protein, CDR3 DNA. A D gene is named only where the DNA matches it firmly. Size is omitted from some rows. Given values are once, few, many or a class for expanded clones.

abundance: -; v_gene: TRBV6-5; j_gene: TRBJ1-2; d_gene: TRBD1; CDR3aa: CASSNRQGANYGYTF; CDR3nt: TGTGCCAGCAGTAACCGACAGGGGGCGAACTATGGCTACACCTTC
abundance: -; v_gene: TRBV2; j_gene: TRBJ2-3; d_gene: TRBD2; CDR3aa: CASRGPGLAGPSTDTQYF; CDR3nt: TGTGCCAGCAGAGGACCGGGACTAGCGGGTCCCAGCACAGATACGCAGTATTTT
abundance: -; v_gene: TRBV3-1/TRBV3-2; j_gene: TRBJ1-1; d_gene: -; CDR3aa: CASSLAGASTEAFF; CDR3nt: TGTGCCAGCAGCCTGGCGGGGGCAAGCACTGAAGCTTTCTTT
abundance: -; v_gene: TRBV12-5; j_gene: TRBJ1-4; d_gene: -; CDR3aa: CASGLQGGGEKLFF; CDR3nt: TGTGCTAGTGGTTTACAGGGCGGGGGTGAAAAACTGTTTTTT
abundance: -; v_gene: TRBV3-1/TRBV3-2; j_gene: TRBJ1-5; d_gene: -; CDR3aa: CASSPAAGNQPQHF; CDR3nt: TGTGCCAGCAGCCCGGCCGCGGGCAATCAGCCCCAGCATTTT
abundance: -; v_gene: TRBV19; j_gene: TRBJ1-2; d_gene: TRBD1; CDR3aa: CASSRDRVEETF; CDR3nt: TGTGCCAGTAGTAGGGACAGGGTAGAAGAGACCTTC
abundance: -; v_gene: TRBV27; j_gene: TRBJ2-1; d_gene: TRBD2; CDR3aa: CASSRWTSGPNNEQFF; CDR3nt: TGTGCCAGCAGTAGGTGGACTAGCGGCCCTAACAATGAGCAGTTCTTC
abundance: -; v_gene: TRBV3-1/TRBV3-2; j_gene: TRBJ1-1; d_gene: -; CDR3aa: CASSQDRGFTEAFF; CDR3nt: TGTGCCAGCAGCCAAGATAGAGGTTTCACTGAAGCTTTCTTT
abundance: -; v_gene: TRBV5-1; j_gene: TRBJ1-1; d_gene: -; CDR3aa: CASRGNTEAFF; CDR3nt: TGCGCCAGTCGGGGGAACACTGAAGCTTTCTTT
abundance: -; v_gene: TRBV7-9; j_gene: TRBJ1-2; d_gene: -; CDR3aa: CASGPGLLGNYTF; CDR3nt: TGTGCCAGCGGCCCGGGACTCCTGGGGAACTACACCTTC
abundance: -; v_gene: TRBV3-1/TRBV3-2; j_gene: TRBJ2-1; d_gene: -; CDR3aa: CASSTNSAPYGMTQFF; CDR3nt: TGTGCCAGCAGCACCAATAGCGCACCCTACGGAATGACGCAGTTCTTC
abundance: -; v_gene: TRBV5-1; j_gene: TRBJ2-3; d_gene: -; CDR3aa: CASSLDTTDTQYF; CDR3nt: TGCGCCAGCAGCCTGGACACCACAGATACGCAGTATTTT
abundance: -; v_gene: TRBV7-8; j_gene: TRBJ2-7; d_gene: -; CDR3aa: CASSLIRSPYEQYF; CDR3nt: TGTGCCAGCAGCTTAATTCGCAGTCCCTACGAGCAGTACTTC
abundance: -; v_gene: TRBV19; j_gene: TRBJ1-2; d_gene: -; CDR3aa: CASSAGTAPYGYTF; CDR3nt: TGTGCCAGTAGTGCCGGGACTGCACCCTATGGCTACACCTTC
abundance: once; v_gene: TRBV7-3; j_gene: TRBJ1-2; d_gene: -; CDR3aa: CASSFGATAMDGYTF; CDR3nt: TGTGCCAGCAGCTTCGGCGCGACAGCCATGGATGGCTACACCTTC
abundance: -; v_gene: TRBV11-2; j_gene: TRBJ2-3; d_gene: -; CDR3aa: CASSLVDTQYF; CDR3nt: TGTGCCAGCAGCCTCGTTGATACGCAGTATTTT
abundance: -; v_gene: TRBV6-5; j_gene: TRBJ2-3; d_gene: -; CDR3aa: CASRGLNTDTQYF; CDR3nt: TGTGCCAGCAGGGGACTCAATACAGATACGCAGTATTTT
abundance: -; v_gene: TRBV27; j_gene: TRBJ1-2; d_gene: -; CDR3aa: CASKGGNYGYTF; CDR3nt: TGTGCCAGCAAGGGCGGGAACTATGGCTACACCTTC
abundance: -; v_gene: TRBV7-3; j_gene: TRBJ2-1; d_gene: -; CDR3aa: CASSLFGGSVEQFF; CDR3nt: TGTGCCAGCAGCTTATTCGGGGGATCGGTTGAGCAGTTCTTC
abundance: -; v_gene: TRBV21-1; j_gene: TRBJ2-3; d_gene: -; CDR3aa: CASSNGTGTRHDTQYF; CDR3nt: TGTGCCAGCAGCAATGGCACCGGGACTCGTCACGATACGCAGTATTTT
abundance: -; v_gene: TRBV9; j_gene: TRBJ1-5; d_gene: -; CDR3aa: CASRNTAEQPQHF; CDR3nt: TGTGCCAGCAGAAACACGGCGGAGCAGCCCCAGCATTTT
abundance: once; v_gene: TRBV6-5; j_gene: TRBJ2-3; d_gene: -; CDR3aa: CASKYRGTDTQYF; CDR3nt: TGTGCCAGCAAGTACCGGGGCACAGATACGCAGTATTTT
abundance: -; v_gene: TRBV6-5; j_gene: TRBJ1-4; d_gene: -; CDR3aa: CASSYGFRRLNEKLFF; CDR3nt: TGTGCCAGCAGTTACGGGTTTCGCAGACTTAATGAAAAACTGTTTTTT
abundance: -; v_gene: TRBV29-1; j_gene: TRBJ2-5; d_gene: TRBD1; CDR3aa: CSYGQGDQETQYF; CDR3nt: TGCAGCTACGGACAGGGTGACCAAGAGACCCAGTACTTC
abundance: -; v_gene: TRBV14; j_gene: TRBJ1-1; d_gene: -; CDR3aa: CASSQDRRGRTIEAFF; CDR3nt: TGTGCCAGCAGCCAAGACAGGCGGGGGAGGACGATTGAAGCTTTCTTT
abundance: once; v_gene: TRBV11-2; j_gene: TRBJ2-1; d_gene: -; CDR3aa: CASSLVGGSYNEQFF; CDR3nt: TGTGCCAGCAGCTTAGTTGGCGGCTCCTACAATGAGCAGTTCTTC
abundance: -; v_gene: TRBV7-2; j_gene: TRBJ1-2; d_gene: -; CDR3aa: CASSLGITLQNYGYTF; CDR3nt: TGTGCCAGCAGCTTAGGTATTACTCTCCAAAACTATGGCTACACCTTC
abundance: -; v_gene: TRBV27; j_gene: TRBJ2-3; d_gene: TRBD1; CDR3aa: CASSVQQGAVNSDTQYF; CDR3nt: TGTGCCAGCAGTGTCCAACAGGGGGCGGTCAATTCAGATACGCAGTATTTT
abundance: -; v_gene: TRBV19; j_gene: TRBJ2-2; d_gene: TRBD2; CDR3aa: CASSMTSDGGTGELFF; CDR3nt: TGTGCCAGTAGTATGACTAGCGATGGGGGCACCGGGGAGCTGTTTTTT
abundance: -; v_gene: TRBV6-4; j_gene: TRBJ2-1; d_gene: TRBD2; CDR3aa: CASSELAGTTYNEQFF; CDR3nt: TGTGCCAGCAGTGAGTTAGCGGGAACAACCTACAATGAGCAGTTCTTC
abundance: -; v_gene: TRBV5-4; j_gene: TRBJ1-5; d_gene: TRBD1; CDR3aa: CASSFDRGAQPQHF; CDR3nt: TGTGCCAGCAGCTTCGACAGGGGGGCTCAGCCCCAGCATTTT
abundance: -; v_gene: TRBV7-9; j_gene: TRBJ2-7; d_gene: TRBD1; CDR3aa: CASSWGQAQQYF; CDR3nt: TGTGCCAGCAGCTGGGGACAGGCACAGCAGTACTTC
abundance: -; v_gene: TRBV5-1; j_gene: TRBJ2-1; d_gene: -; CDR3aa: CASSLAFDEQFF; CDR3nt: TGCGCCAGCAGCTTGGCTTTTGATGAGCAGTTCTTC